The entry below gives a single T cell receptor beta chain sequence along with its context. Its antigen is undetermined. Germline V gene sequence: CDR1 LNHDA, CDR2 SQIVND (reference sequence). V was shortened by 2 bases and J by 4 bases, with 8 bases between the two germline ends. There are 13 residues in the CDR3. Clones were sequenced by immunoSEQ multiplex PCR, and TCRdb holds only the in-frame ones, with some missing. In the table there are nearly 110,000 clones, 75% to 90% of which are singletons. The entry originates in a study of T cell responses to AZD1222 COVID-19 vaccine. Findings and limits, study-wide: Donors were largely white British and mainly female; clonal diversity was possibly underestimated.

The receptor comes from an adult in good health. V usage is TRBV19 and J usage is TRBJ1-1; D is unresolved. The source was peripheral blood, collected on day 0 of AZD1222 vaccination. The CDR3 bases are TGTGCCAGTAGTATATCAGTAGCCACTGAAGCTTTCTTT. Translated, it gives CASSISVATEAFF.